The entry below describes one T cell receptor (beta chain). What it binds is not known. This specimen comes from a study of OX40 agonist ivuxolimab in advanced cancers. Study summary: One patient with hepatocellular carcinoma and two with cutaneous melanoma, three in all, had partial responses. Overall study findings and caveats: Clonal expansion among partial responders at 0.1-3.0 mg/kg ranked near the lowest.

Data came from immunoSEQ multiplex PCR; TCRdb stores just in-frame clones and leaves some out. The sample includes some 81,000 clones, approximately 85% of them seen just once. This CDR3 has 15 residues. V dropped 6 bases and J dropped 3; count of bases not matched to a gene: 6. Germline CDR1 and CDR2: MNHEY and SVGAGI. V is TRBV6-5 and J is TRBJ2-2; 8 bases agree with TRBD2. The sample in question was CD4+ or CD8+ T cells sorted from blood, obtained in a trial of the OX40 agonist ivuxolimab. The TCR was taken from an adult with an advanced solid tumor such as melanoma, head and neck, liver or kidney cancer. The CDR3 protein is CASSKTSVDTGELFF. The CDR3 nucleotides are TGTGCCAGCAGCAAGACTAGCGTTGACACCGGGGAGCTGTTTTTT.